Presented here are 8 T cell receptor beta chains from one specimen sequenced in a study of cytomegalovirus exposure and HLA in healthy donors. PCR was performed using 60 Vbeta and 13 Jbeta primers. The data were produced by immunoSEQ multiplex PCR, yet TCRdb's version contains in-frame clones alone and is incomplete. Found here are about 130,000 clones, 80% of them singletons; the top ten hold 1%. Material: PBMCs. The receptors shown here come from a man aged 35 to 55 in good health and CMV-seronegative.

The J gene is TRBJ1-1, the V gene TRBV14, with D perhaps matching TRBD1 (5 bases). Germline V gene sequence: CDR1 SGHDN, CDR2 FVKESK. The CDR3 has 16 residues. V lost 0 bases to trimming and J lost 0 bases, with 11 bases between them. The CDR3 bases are TGTGCCAGCAGCCAAGATCGGGGGGAAATGAACACTGAAGCTTTCTTT. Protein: CASSQDRGEMNTEAFF.

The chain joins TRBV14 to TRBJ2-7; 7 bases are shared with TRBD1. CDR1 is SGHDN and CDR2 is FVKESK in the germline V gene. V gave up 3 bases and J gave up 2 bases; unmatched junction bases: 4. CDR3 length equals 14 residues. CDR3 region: CASSQGQGAYEQYF. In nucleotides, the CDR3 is TGTGCCAGCAGCCAGGGGCAGGGGGCCTACGAGCAGTACTTC. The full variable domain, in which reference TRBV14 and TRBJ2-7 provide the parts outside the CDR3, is EAGVTQFPSHSVIEKGQTVTLRCDPISGHDNLYWYRRVMGKEIKFLLHFVKESKQDESGMPNNRFLAERTGGTYSTLKVQPAELEDSGVYFCASSQGQGAYEQYFGPGTRLTVT.

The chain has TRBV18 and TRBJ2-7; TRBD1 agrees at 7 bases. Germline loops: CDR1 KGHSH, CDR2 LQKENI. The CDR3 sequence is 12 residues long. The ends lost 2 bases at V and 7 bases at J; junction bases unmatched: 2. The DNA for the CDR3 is TGTGCCAGCTCACCATTCAGGGGGGAGCAGTACTTC. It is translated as CASSPFRGEQYF. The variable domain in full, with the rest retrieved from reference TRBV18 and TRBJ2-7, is NAGVMQNPRHLVRRRGQEARLRCSPMKGHSHVYWYRQLPEEGLKFMVYLQKENIIDESGMPKERFSAEFPKEGPSILRIQQVVRGDSAAYFCASSPFRGEQYFGPGTRLTVT.

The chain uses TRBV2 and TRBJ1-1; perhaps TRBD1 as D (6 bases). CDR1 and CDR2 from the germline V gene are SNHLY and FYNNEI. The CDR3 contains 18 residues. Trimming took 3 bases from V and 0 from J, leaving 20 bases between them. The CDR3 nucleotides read TGTGCCAGCAGTGACGGTTTTCTGATTACAGGGCTGAACACTGAAGCTTTCTTT. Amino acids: CASSDGFLITGLNTEAFF.

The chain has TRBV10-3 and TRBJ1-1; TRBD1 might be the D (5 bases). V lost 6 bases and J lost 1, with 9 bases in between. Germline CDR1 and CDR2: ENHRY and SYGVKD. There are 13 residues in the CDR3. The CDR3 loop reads CAIRGLTNTEAFF. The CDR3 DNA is TGTGCCATCAGGGGACTGACGAACACTGAAGCTTTCTTT.

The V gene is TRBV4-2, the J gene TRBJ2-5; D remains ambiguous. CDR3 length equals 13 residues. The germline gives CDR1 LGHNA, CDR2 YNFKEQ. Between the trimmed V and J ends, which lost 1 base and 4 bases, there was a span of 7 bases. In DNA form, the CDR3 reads TGTGCCAGCAGCCAAGGATTCGGAGAGACCCAGTACTTC. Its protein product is CASSQGFGETQYF.

CDR3 region: CASSLYWQGYSPLHF. CDR3 nucleotides: TGTGCCAGCAGCTTGTACTGGCAGGGTTATTCACCCCTCCACTTT. The chain couples TRBV5-8 to TRBJ1-6; a weak D match, TRBD1 (5 bases). The germline V gene encodes CDR1 SGHTS and CDR2 YDEGEE. This CDR3 comprises 15 residues. Trimming cost V 1 base and J 8 bases, with 13 bases left between them.

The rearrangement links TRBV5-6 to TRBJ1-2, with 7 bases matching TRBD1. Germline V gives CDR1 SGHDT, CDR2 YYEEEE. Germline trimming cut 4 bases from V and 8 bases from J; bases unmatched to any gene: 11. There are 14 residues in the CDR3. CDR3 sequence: CASSETGRSEGYTF. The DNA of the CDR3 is TGTGCCAGCAGCGAGACAGGGAGGTCGGAAGGCTACACCTTC.